This TCR beta chain was captured in a study of cytomegalovirus exposure and HLA in healthy donors. Whole-study findings and limits: Usually a TCR sequence was rare, but some public TCRs were found in many donors. As was reported, the classifier diagnosed cytomegalovirus status with high specificity and sensitivity. Cytomegalovirus association was assigned to around 150 TCR beta chains.

Assay used: immunoSEQ multiplex PCR; TCRdb lists only in-frame clones, some missing. The table includes about 140,000 clones, 80% to 90% detected once. V gave up 0 bases and J gave up 6 bases; unmatched junction bases: 5. Germline lookup yields CDR1 MNHEY and CDR2 SMNVEV (reference sequence). CDR3 length: 15 residues. With respect to this clone: Its specificity is not known.

Material for sequencing was PBMCs. The clonotype comes from a woman in her 30s in good health and CMV-seronegative. The chain recombines TRBV27 with TRBJ2-3; 8 bases match TRBD2. CDR3 amino acids: CASSLSLTGGDTQYF. CDR3 DNA: TGTGCCAGCAGTTTATCCCTTACGGGGGGGGATACGCAGTATTTT.